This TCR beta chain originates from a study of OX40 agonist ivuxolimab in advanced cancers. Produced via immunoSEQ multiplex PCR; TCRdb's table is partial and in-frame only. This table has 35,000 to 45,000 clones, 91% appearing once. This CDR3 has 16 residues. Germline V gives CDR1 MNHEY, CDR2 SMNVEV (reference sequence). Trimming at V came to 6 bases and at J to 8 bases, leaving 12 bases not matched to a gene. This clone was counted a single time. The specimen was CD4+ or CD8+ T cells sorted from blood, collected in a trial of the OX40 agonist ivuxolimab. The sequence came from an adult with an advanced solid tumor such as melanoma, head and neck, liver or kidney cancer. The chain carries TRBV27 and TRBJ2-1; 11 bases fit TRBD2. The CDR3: CASSHLGTSGLHEQFF. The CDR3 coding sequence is TGTGCCAGCAGCCACCTGGGGACTAGCGGCCTACATGAGCAGTTCTTC.